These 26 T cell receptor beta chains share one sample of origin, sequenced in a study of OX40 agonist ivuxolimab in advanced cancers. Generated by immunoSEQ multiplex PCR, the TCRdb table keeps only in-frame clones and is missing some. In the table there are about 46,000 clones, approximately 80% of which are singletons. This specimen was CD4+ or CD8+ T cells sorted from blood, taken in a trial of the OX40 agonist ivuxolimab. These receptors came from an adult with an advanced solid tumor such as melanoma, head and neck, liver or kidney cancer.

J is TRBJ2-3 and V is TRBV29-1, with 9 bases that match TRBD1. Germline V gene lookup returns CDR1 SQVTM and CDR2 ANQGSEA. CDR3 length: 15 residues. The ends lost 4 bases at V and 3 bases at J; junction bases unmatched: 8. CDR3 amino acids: CSVAEGTGRTDTQYF. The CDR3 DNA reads TGCAGCGTTGCGGAAGGGACAGGGCGGACAGATACGCAGTATTTT.

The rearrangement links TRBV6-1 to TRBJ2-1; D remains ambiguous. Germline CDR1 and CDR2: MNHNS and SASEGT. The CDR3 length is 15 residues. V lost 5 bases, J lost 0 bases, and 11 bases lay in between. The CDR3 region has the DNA TGTGCCAGCAGTAGCAGCCCTAGCTCCTACAATGAGCAGTTCTTC. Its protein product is CASSSSPSSYNEQFF.

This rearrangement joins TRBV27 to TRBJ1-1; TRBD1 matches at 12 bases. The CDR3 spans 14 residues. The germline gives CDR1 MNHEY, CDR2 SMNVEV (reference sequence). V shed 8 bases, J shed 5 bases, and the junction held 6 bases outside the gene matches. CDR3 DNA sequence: TGTGCCAGCGGGGACAGGGGGCGCTTTACTGAAGCTTTCTTT. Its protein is CASGDRGRFTEAFF.

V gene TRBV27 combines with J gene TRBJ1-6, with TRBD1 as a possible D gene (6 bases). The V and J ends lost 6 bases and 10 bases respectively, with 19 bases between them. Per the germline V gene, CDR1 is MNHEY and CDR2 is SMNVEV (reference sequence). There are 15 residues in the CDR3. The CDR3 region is CASSWATQGSSPLHF. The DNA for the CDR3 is TGTGCCAGCAGCTGGGCCACACAGGGTAGCTCACCCCTCCACTTT.

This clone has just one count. The CDR3 DNA sequence: TGTGCCAGCAGCTTAGGCGAAGAGACCCAGTACTTC. It translates to CASSLGEETQYF. The rearrangement links TRBV7-2 to TRBJ2-5, with no clear D. The CDR3 contains 12 residues. With 1 base removed from V and 3 bases from J, the gap between germline ends came to 3 bases. Germline CDR1 SGHTA, CDR2 FQGNSA.

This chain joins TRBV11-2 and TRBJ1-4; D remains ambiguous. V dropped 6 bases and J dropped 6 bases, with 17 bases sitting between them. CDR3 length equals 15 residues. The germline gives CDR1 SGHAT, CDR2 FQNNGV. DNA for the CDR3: TGTGCCAGCAGTCCCCGAGGTGTGCGAGATGAAAAACTGTTTTTT. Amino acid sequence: CASSPRGVRDEKLFF.

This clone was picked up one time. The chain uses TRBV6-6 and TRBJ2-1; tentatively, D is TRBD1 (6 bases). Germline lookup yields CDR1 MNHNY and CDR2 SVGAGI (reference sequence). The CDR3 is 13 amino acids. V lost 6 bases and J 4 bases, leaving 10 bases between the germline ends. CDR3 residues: CASSPDRYNEQFF. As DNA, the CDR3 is TGTGCCAGCAGCCCCGACAGGTACAATGAGCAGTTCTTC.

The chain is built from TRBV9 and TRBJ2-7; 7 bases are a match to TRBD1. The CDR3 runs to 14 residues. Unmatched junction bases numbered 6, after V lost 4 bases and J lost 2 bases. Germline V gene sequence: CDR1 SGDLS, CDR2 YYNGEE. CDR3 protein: CASSPGQIPYEQYF. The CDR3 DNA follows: TGTGCCAGCAGCCCGGGACAGATCCCCTACGAGCAGTACTTC.

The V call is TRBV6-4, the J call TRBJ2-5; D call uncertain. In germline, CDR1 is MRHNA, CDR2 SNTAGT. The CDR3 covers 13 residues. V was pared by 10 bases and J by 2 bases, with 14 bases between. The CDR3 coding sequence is TGTGCCACCGCCTCCGGGCCACAAGAGACCCAGTACTTC. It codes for CATASGPQETQYF.

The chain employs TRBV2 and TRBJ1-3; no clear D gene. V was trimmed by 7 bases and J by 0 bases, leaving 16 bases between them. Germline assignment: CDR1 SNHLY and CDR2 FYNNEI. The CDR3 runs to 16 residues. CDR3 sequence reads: CASMPPGRLSGNTIYF. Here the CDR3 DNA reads TGTGCCAGCATGCCCCCGGGCAGACTCTCTGGAAACACCATATATTTT.

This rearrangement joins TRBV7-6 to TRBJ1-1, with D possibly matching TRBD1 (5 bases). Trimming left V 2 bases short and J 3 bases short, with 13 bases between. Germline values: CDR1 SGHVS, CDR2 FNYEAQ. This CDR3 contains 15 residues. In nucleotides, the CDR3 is TGTGCCAGCAGCTTATATCTAGGCAGGGACACTGAAGCTTTCTTT. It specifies CASSLYLGRDTEAFF.

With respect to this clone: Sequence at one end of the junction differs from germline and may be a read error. The CDR3 reads CASSLGGGHHMNTEAFF. The CDR3 DNA sequence: TGTGCTAGCAGCTTGGGGGGGGGACACCACATGAACACTGAAGCTTTCTTT. The chain links TRBV7-7 to TRBJ1-1; D is perhaps TRBD1 (6 bases). This CDR3 is 17 amino acids long. Per the germline V gene, CDR1 is SSHAT and CDR2 is FNYEAQ (reference sequence).

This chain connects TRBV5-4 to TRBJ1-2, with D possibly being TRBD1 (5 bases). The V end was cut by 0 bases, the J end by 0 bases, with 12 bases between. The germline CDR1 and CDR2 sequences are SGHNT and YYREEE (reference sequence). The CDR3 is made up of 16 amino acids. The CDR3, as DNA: TGTGCCAGCAGCTTGGCCTGGGGCAGTTCTAACTATGGCTACACCTTC. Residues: CASSLAWGSSNYGYTF.

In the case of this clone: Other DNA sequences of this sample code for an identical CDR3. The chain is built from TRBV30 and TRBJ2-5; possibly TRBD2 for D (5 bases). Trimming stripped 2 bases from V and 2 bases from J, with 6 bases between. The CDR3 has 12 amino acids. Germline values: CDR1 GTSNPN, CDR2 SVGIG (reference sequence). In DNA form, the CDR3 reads TGTGCCTGGAGTCGGGGTCAAGAGACCCAGTACTTC. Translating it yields CAWSRGQETQYF.

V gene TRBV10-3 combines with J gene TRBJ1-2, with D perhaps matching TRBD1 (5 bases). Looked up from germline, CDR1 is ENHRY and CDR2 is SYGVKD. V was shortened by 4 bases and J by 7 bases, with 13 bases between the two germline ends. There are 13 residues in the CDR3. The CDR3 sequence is CAISGSGRGGYTF. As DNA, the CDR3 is TGTGCCATCAGTGGGTCGGGGCGTGGTGGCTACACCTTC.

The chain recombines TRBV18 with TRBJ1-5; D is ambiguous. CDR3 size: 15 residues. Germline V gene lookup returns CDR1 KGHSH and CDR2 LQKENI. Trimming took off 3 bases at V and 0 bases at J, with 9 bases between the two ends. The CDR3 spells CASSPTGYSNQPQHF. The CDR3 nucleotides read TGTGCCAGCTCACCTACGGGATATAGCAATCAGCCCCAGCATTTT.

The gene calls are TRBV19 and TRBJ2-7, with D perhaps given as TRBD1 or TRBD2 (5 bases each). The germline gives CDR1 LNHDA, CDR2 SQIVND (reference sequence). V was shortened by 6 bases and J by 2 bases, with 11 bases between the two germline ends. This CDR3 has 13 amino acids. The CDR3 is CASSRGVPYEQYF. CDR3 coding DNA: TGTGCCAGTAGCAGAGGGGTACCCTACGAGCAGTACTTC. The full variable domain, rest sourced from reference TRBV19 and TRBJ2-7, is DGGITQSPKYLFRKEGQNVTLSCEQNLNHDAMYWYRQDPGQGLRLIYYSQIVNDFQKGDIAEGYSVSREKKESFPLTVTSAQKNPTAFYLCASSRGVPYEQYFGPGTRLTVT.

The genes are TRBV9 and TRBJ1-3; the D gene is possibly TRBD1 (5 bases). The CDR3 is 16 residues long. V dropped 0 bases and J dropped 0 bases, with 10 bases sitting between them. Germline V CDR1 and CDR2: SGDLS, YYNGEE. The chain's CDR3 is CASSVATASSGNTIYF. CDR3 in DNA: TGTGCCAGCAGCGTAGCGACAGCGAGCTCTGGAAACACCATATATTTT.

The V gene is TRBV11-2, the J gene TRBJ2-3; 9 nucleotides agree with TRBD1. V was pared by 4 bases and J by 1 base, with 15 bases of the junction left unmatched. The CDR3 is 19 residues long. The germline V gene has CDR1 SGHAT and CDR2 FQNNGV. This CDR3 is CASSSPGQGDVTGTDTQYF. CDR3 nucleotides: TGTGCCAGCAGCTCACCGGGACAGGGTGATGTTACGGGCACAGATACGCAGTATTTT.

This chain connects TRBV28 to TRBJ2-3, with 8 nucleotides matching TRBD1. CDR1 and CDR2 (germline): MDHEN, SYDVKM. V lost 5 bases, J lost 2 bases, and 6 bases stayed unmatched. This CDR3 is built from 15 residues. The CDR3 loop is CASSPGTGSTDTQYF. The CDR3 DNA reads TGTGCCAGCAGTCCTGGGACAGGATCCACAGATACGCAGTATTTT. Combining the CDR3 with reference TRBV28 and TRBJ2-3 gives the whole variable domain DVKVTQSSRYLVKRTGEKVFLECVQDMDHENMFWYRQDPGLGLRLIYFSYDVKMKEKGDIPEGYSVSREKKERFSLILESASTNQTSMYLCASSPGTGSTDTQYFGPGTRLTVL.

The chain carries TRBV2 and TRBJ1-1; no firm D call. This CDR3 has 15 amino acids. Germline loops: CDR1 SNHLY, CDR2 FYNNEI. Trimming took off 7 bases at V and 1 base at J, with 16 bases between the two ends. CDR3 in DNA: TGTGCCAGCATCCGAGAACCAGGACGGAACACTGAAGCTTTCTTT. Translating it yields CASIREPGRNTEAFF.

CDR3 region: CASSSSTDTQYF. The DNA for the CDR3 is TGTGCCAGCAGCTCGTCAACAGATACGCAGTATTTT. The chain is built from TRBV11-2 and TRBJ2-3, with D unclear. Trimming removed 4 bases at V and 3 bases at J, with 5 bases between. The germline gives CDR1 SGHAT, CDR2 FQNNGV. The CDR3 runs to 12 residues.

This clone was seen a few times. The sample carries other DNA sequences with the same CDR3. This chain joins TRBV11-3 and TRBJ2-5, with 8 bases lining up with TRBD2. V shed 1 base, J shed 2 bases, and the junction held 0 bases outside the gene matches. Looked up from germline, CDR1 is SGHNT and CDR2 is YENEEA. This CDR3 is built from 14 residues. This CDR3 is CASSLGGGQETQYF. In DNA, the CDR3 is TGTGCCAGCAGCTTAGGCGGGGGGCAAGAGACCCAGTACTTC.

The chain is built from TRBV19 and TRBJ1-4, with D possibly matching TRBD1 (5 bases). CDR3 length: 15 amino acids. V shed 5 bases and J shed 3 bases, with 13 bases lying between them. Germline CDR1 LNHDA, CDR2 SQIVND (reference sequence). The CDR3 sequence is CASSLGGSANEKLFF. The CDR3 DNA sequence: TGTGCCAGTAGTCTCGGGGGAAGCGCTAATGAAAAACTGTTTTTT.

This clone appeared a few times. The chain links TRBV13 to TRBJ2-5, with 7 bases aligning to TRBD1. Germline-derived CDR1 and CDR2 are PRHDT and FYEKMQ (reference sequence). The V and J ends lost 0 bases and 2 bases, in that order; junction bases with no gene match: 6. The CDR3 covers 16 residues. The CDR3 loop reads CASSLGPTGVQETQYF. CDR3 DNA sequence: TGTGCCAGCAGCTTAGGGCCCACAGGGGTACAAGAGACCCAGTACTTC.

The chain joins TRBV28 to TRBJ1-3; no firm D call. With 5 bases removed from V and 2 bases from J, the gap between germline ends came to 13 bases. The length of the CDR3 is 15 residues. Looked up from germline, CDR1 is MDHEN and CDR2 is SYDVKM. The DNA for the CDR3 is TGTGCCAGCAGTCTAAGCGGGTTAACTGGAAACACCATATATTTT. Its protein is CASSLSGLTGNTIYF.